Below are 8 T cell receptor beta chains sequenced from a single sample in a study of OX40 agonist ivuxolimab in advanced cancers. Repertoires were generated with immunoSEQ multiplex PCR, while TCRdb's copy carries only in-frame clones and drops some. The sample contains tens of thousands of clones, 70% to 90% of which appear only once. The source material was CD4+ or CD8+ T cells sorted from blood, sampled in a trial of the OX40 agonist ivuxolimab. Receptors were obtained from an adult with an advanced solid tumor such as melanoma, head and neck, liver or kidney cancer.

As to this clone: The same CDR3 arises from other DNA sequences in this sample as well. The chain carries TRBV11-2 and TRBJ2-3; maybe TRBD2 (5 bases). Germline V gene lookup returns CDR1 SGHAT and CDR2 FQNNGV. This CDR3 has 17 amino acids. V was pared by 9 bases and J by 2 bases, with 24 bases between. CDR3 amino acids: CASSPLGGRGNTDTQYF. The CDR3 region has the DNA TGTGCCAGTAGCCCACTGGGCGGACGGGGAAACACAGATACGCAGTATTTT.

The V call is TRBV10-1, the J call TRBJ2-7; possible D gene TRBD1, 5 bases. V shed 5 bases and J shed 4 bases, with 9 bases lying between them. The CDR3 has 12 residues. Per the germline V gene, CDR1 is WNHNN and CDR2 is SYGVQD (reference sequence). The CDR3 loop is CASSNQGYEQYF. CDR3 DNA: TGCGCCAGCAGTAACCAGGGTTACGAGCAGTACTTC.

Here the CDR3 reads CASSVGGREEQYF. For the CDR3, the DNA is TGTGCCAGCAGCGTAGGCGGCAGAGAGGAGCAGTACTTC. This rearrangement joins TRBV9 to TRBJ2-7; D unclear. The germline V gene encodes CDR1 SGDLS and CDR2 YYNGEE. V was pared by 0 bases and J by 7 bases, with 11 bases between. CDR3 size: 13 residues.

The V gene is TRBV25-1, the J gene TRBJ2-3; D gene unclear. V lost 8 bases and J lost 0, with 15 bases in between. Looked up from germline, CDR1 is MGHDK and CDR2 is SYGVNS. This CDR3 contains 15 residues. The CDR3 sequence: CASAVGGWSTDTQYF. The CDR3 DNA is TGTGCCAGCGCAGTAGGTGGCTGGAGCACAGATACGCAGTATTTT.

The J gene is TRBJ2-1, the V gene TRBV7-2, with 13 nucleotides matching TRBD2. This CDR3 comprises 15 residues. Germline loops: CDR1 SGHTA, CDR2 FQGNSA. V was pared by 11 bases and J by 10 bases, with 14 bases of the junction left unmatched. CDR3 protein: CAGAGGLAGIGEQFF. The DNA for the CDR3 is TGTGCCGGAGCGGGGGGACTAGCGGGAATTGGAGAGCAGTTCTTC. The complete variable domain, with remaining parts taken from reference TRBV7-2 and TRBJ2-1, reads GAGVSQSPSNKVTEKGKDVELRCDPISGHTALYWYRQSLGQGLEFLIYFQGNSAPDKSGLPSDRFSAERTGGSVSTLTIQRTQQEDSAVYLCAGAGGLAGIGEQFFGPGTRLTVL.

This rearrangement joins TRBV11-2 to TRBJ2-6; 10 positions agree with TRBD1. The CDR3 loop spans 16 amino acids. V trimming: 8 bases; J trimming: 2 bases; junction bases outside the gene matches: 6. Germline assignment: CDR1 SGHAT and CDR2 FQNNGV. CDR3 nucleotide sequence: TGTGCCAGCGTAAGACAGGGGGCTACTGGGGCCAACGTCCTGACTTTC. Translated: CASVRQGATGANVLTF.

The rearrangement joins TRBV5-5 to TRBJ1-1, with a possible D match to TRBD1 (6 bases). Deletions cut 2 bases from V and 0 bases from J, with 17 bases between. Germline V lookup: CDR1 SGHKS, CDR2 YYEKEE (reference sequence). CDR3 length equals 17 residues. As DNA, the CDR3 is TGTGCCAGCAGCTTTGCGGGGGTCGGACAGATGAACACTGAAGCTTTCTTT. This encodes CASSFAGVGQMNTEAFF. The full variable domain, rest sourced from reference TRBV5-5 and TRBJ1-1, is DAGVTQSPTHLIKTRGQQVTLRCSPISGHKSVSWYQQVLGQGPQFIFQYYEKEERGRGNFPDRFSARQFPNYSSELNVNALLLGDSALYLCASSFAGVGQMNTEAFFGQGTRLTVV.

This rearrangement joins TRBV9 to TRBJ2-5; possible D gene TRBD2, 5 bases. Germline loops: CDR1 SGDLS, CDR2 YYNGEE. V was clipped by 0 bases and J by 2 bases, with 8 bases between them. This CDR3 has 14 amino acids. Written as DNA, the CDR3 is TGTGCCAGCAGCGTAGGGCGGAGGCAAGAGACCCAGTACTTC. Translated, it gives CASSVGRRQETQYF. The full variable domain, in which reference TRBV9 and TRBJ2-5 provide the parts outside the CDR3, is DSGVTQTPKHLITATGQRVTLRCSPRSGDLSVYWYQQSLDQGLQFLIQYYNGEERAKGNILERFSAQQFPDLHSELNLSSLELGDSALYFCASSVGRRQETQYFGPGTRLLVL.